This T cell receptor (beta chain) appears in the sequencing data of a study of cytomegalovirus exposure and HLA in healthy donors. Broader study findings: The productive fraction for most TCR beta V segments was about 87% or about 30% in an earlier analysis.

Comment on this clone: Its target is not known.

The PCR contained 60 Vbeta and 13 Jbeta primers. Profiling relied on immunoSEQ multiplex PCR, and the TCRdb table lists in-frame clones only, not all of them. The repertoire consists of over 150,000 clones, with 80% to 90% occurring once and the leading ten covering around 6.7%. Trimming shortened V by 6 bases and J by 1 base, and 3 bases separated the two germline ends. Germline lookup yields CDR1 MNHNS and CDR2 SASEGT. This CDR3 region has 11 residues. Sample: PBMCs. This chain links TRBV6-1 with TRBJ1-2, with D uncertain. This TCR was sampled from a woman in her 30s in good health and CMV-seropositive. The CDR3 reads CASSHNYGYTF. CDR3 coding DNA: TGTGCCAGCAGCCATAACTATGGCTACACCTTC.